This is a list of T cell receptor beta chains from one sample in a study of blood T cell repertoires in COVID-19. Sequenced by immunoSEQ multiplex PCR; TCRdb stores in-frame clones only, minus some. The sample consists of about 250,000 clones, about nine tenths of them appearing once. Input material: peripheral blood. The receptors stem from a woman in her thirties or forties who had recovered from COVID-19. The CDR3 runs from the conserved cysteine through the conserved F or W. D genes are given only for firm matches.

TRBD1,TRBJ1-1,TRBV7-9,CASRKGQANTEAFF
.,TRBJ2-7,TRBV15,CATKSTDNPYYEQYF
TRBD1,TRBJ2-2,TRBV15,CATSIPLTGGGELFF
TRBD2,TRBJ2-3,TRBV2,CASSSGRGIDTQYF
TRBD2,TRBJ2-1,TRBV6-1,CASSEPGLAGGINEQFF
TRBD2,TRBJ2-7,TRBV5-1,CASSLVPSGEYEQYF
TRBD2,TRBJ2-3,TRBV4-2,CASSQDWTSGSPDTQYF
TRBD1,TRBJ1-4,TRBV6-5,CASSYGGTGDEKLFF
TRBD2,TRBJ2-1,TRBV9,CASSVAPGTSHEQFF
.,TRBJ2-5,TRBV7-2,CASSFLQGDKETQYF
TRBD1,TRBJ2-7,TRBV6-1,CASREGLGGQGAAYEQYF
.,TRBJ2-7,TRBV27,CASSLEPGLYEQYF
.,TRBJ2-2,TRBV7-6,CASSLQGLSTGELFF
.,TRBJ1-5,TRBV19,CASTGGLQPQHF
TRBD2,TRBJ2-5,TRBV30,CAWNIGGSETQYF
.,TRBJ2-3,TRBV5-6,CASSLREYADTQYF
TRBD2,TRBJ2-7,TRBV6-5,CASSYTAGAYEQYF
.,TRBJ1-4,TRBV3-1/TRBV3-2,CASSQDPRTVGDMSNEKLFF
TRBD2,TRBJ2-7,TRBV5-1,CASSRTSGNNYEQYF
TRBD1,TRBJ2-7,TRBV9,CASSARQGAYEQYF
.,TRBJ2-7,TRBV6-6,CASSREGVFEQYF
TRBD1,TRBJ1-1,TRBV10-2,CASTLDRGNTEAFF
TRBD1,TRBJ2-5,TRBV27,CASSMGQEQYF
TRBD2,TRBJ2-5,TRBV11-3,CASSLVAGAIQETQYF
.,TRBJ1-4,TRBV2,CASLRGRETNEKLFF
TRBD1,TRBJ1-2,TRBV28,CASSSPGTDYRGYTF
TRBD1,TRBJ1-6,TRBV27,CASSATGNSPLHF
.,TRBJ2-5,TRBV7-3,CASSLGGVGETQYF
.,TRBJ2-7,TRBV19,CASSQQGADEQYF
.,TRBJ2-7,TRBV19,CASSIGDIGYEQYF
TRBD1,TRBJ2-1,TRBV27,CASRGQGAHNEQFF
.,TRBJ1-2,TRBV24-1,CATSDTHGTGYTF
.,TRBJ1-1,TRBV7-9,CASSLGQGNTEAFF